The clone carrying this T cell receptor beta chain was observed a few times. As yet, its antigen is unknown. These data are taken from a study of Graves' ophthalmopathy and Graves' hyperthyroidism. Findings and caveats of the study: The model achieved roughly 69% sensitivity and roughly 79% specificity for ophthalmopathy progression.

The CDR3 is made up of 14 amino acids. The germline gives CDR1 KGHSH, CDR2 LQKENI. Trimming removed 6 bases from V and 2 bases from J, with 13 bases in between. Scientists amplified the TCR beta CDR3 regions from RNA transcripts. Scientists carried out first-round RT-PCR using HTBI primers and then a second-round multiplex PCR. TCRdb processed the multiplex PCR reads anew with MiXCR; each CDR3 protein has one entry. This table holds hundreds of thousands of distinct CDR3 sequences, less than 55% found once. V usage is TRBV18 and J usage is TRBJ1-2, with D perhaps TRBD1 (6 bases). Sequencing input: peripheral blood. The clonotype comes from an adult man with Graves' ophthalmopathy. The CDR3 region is CASSHGQLNYGYTF. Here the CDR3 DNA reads TGTGCCAGCTCTCATGGACAGCTAAACTATGGCTACACCTTC.